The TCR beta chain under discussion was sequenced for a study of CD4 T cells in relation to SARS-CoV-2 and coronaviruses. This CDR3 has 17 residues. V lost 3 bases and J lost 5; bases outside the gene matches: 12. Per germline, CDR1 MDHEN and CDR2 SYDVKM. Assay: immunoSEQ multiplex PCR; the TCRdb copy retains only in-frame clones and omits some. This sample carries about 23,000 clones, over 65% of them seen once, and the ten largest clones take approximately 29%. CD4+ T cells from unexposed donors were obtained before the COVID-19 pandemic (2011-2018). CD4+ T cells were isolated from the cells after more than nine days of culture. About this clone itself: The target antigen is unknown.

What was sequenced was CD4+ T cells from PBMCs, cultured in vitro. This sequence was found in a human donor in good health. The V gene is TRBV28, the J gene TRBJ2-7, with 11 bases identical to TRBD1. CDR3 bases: TGTGCCAGCAGTTTGGGACAGGGGGGCTCCTTCCGGGACGAGCAGTACTTC. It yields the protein CASSLGQGGSFRDEQYF.